This T cell receptor beta chain was recovered during a study of T cell changes during pregnancy in multiple sclerosis. The repertoire was sequenced with immunoSEQ multiplex PCR; TCRdb's copy has only in-frame clones and lacks some. The sample holds tens of thousands of clones, about 91% seen once. With 6 bases removed from V and 5 bases from J, the gap between germline ends came to 13 bases. Per germline, CDR1 SGHTA and CDR2 FQGNSA. The CDR3 is 13 residues long. The receptor's source is a female donor with multiple sclerosis, enrolled in a pregnancy study. The V and J genes are TRBV7-2 and TRBJ2-5, with D perhaps TRBD1 (5 bases). The sample was peripheral blood, taken before pregnancy. CDR3 bases: TGTGCCAGCAGAAGAGACAGAATGGAGACCCAGTACTTC. This gives the protein CASRRDRMETQYF.